This T cell receptor beta chain was identified during a study of blood T cell repertoires in COVID-19. Study details: Sites in the United States, Italy and Spain provided acute and convalescent COVID-19 samples. From T cells, B-cell-depleted T cells, or PBMCs came the material, which was cDNA or gDNA.

The CDR3 length is 13 residues. Germline V gene data show CDR1 as MNHEY and CDR2 as SMNVEV (reference sequence). V lost 3 bases and J 2 bases, leaving 2 bases between the germline ends. Measured with immunoSEQ multiplex PCR; TCRdb has only the in-frame clones, and not every one. The data show 60,000 to 70,000 clones, about 81% seen once. V usage is TRBV27 and J usage is TRBJ2-6; no reliable D call. The sequence derives from a man older than 75 with acute or convalescent COVID-19. Sequencing used peripheral blood. The CDR3 spells CASSFAGANVLTF. In DNA, the CDR3 is TGTGCCAGCAGTTTCGCTGGGGCCAACGTCCTGACTTTC.